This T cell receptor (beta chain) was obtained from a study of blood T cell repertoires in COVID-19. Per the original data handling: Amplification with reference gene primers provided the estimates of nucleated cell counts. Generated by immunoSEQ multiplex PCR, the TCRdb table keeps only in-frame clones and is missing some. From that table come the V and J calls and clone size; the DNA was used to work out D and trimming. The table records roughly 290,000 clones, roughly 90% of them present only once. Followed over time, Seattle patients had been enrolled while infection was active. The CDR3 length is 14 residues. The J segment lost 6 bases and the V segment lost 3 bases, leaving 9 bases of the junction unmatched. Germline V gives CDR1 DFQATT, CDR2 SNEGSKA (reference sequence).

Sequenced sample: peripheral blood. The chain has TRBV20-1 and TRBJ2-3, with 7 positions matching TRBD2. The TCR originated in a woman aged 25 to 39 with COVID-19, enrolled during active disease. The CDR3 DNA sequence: TGCAGTGCTAGTTTAGGGCGGGAGTCCGATACGCAGTATTTT. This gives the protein CSASLGRESDTQYF.